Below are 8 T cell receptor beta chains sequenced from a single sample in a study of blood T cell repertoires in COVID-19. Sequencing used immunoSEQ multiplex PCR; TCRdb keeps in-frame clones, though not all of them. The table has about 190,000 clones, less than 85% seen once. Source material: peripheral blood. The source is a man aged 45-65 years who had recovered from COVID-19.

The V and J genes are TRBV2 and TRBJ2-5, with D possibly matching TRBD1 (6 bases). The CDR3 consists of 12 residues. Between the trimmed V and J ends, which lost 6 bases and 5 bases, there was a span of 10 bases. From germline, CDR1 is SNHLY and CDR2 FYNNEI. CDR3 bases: TGTGCCAGCAGACAGGGCGGTGAGACCCAGTACTTC. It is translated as CASRQGGETQYF.

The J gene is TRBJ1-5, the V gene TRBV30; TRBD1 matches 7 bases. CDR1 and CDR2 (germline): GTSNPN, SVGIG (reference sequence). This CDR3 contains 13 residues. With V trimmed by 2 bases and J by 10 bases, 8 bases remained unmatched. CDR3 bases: TGTGCCTGGAGTTTTGGACAGGTCGATCCCCAGCATTTT. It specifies CAWSFGQVDPQHF.

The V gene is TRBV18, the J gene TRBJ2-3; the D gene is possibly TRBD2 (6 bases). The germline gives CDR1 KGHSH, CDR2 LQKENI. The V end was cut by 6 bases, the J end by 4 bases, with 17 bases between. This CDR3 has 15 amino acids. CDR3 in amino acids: CASSLRRDVADTQYF. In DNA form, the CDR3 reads TGTGCCAGCTCGCTACGGCGGGATGTAGCAGATACGCAGTATTTT.

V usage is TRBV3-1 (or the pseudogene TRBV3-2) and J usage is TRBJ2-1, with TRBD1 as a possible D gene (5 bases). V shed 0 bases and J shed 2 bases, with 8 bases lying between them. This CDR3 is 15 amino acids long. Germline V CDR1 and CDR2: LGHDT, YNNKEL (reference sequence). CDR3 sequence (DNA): TGTGCCAGCAGCCAAGAGGCAGGGACCTACAATGAGCAGTTCTTC. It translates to CASSQEAGTYNEQFF.

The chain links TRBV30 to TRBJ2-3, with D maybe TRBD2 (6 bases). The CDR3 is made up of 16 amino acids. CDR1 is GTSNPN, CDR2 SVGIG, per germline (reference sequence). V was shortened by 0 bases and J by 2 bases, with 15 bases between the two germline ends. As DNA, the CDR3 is TGTGCCTGGAGTGTGGGTTTCGGGACTCCCACAGATACGCAGTATTTT. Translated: CAWSVGFGTPTDTQYF.

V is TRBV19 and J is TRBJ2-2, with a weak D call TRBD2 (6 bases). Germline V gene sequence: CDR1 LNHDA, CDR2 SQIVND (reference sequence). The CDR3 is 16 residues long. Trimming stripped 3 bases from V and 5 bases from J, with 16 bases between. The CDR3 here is CASSMGRGLVTGELFF. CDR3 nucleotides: TGTGCCAGTAGTATGGGTAGGGGACTGGTAACCGGGGAGCTGTTTTTT.

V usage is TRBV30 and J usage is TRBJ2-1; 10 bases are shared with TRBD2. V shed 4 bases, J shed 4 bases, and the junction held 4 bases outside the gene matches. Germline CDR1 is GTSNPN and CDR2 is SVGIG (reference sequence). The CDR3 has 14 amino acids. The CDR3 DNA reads TGTGCCTGGACTAGCGGGAGTGGGTACAATGAGCAGTTCTTC. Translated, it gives CAWTSGSGYNEQFF.

The CDR3 DNA sequence: TGTGCCAGCAGCCCTCCGAGGGATGAGCAGTTCTTC. As protein: CASSPPRDEQFF. V is TRBV28 and J is TRBJ2-1, with D maybe TRBD2 (5 bases). CDR1 and CDR2 from the germline V gene are MDHEN and SYDVKM. V shed 6 bases and J shed 8 bases, with 11 bases lying between them. The CDR3 is 12 amino acids.